This TCR beta chain appears in the sequencing data of a study of response to subunit inactivated influenza vaccine. Regarding the study as a whole: The authors proposed limited new T cell recruitment per seasonal influenza vaccination.

Germline CDR1 and CDR2: SGHRS and YFSETQ. The length of the CDR3 is 16 residues. Germline trimming cut 0 bases from V and 5 bases from J; bases unmatched to any gene: 8. Each CDR3 protein gets one entry after TCRdb re-called the RT-PCR reads with MiXCR. Of 650,000 to 800,000 distinct CDR3 sequences in the sample, approximately 13% were seen once. This clonotype was seen a handful of times. Its antigen is currently unknown. This chain joins TRBV5-1 and TRBJ2-1; 7 bases are shared with TRBD2. The sequence was collected from a man in his fifties or sixties who received an inactivated influenza vaccine. The sequencing used PBMCs from blood, collected 14 to 15 days before vaccination. The CDR3 loop is CASSLAGGRSHNEQFF. CDR3 sequence (DNA): TGCGCCAGCAGCTTGGCCGGCGGGAGATCCCACAATGAGCAGTTCTTC.